The 30 T cell receptor beta chains presented below share a single source sample, sequenced in a study of monozygotic twins with inflammatory bowel disease. TCRdb processed the 5' RACE reads again and assigns one entry to each CDR3 protein, with no DNA. The sample has more than 110,000 distinct CDR3 sequences. The specimen was blood. The receptor source for this set is a human donor with ulcerative colitis or Crohn's disease, or a healthy co-twin of an affected twin (not recorded which).

This chain joins TRBV20-1 and TRBJ2-3; TCRdb outputs TRBD1, but without DNA this stays unchecked. There are 17 residues in the CDR3. Germline lookup yields CDR1 DFQATT and CDR2 SNEGSKA (reference sequence). The CDR3 protein is CSARGSKGTRVTDTQYF.

The V gene is TRBV29-1, the J gene TRBJ2-7; TCRdb calls TRBD1, which cannot be checked without DNA. Germline values: CDR1 SQVTM, CDR2 ANQGSEA. This CDR3 comprises 14 residues. The CDR3 reads CSVVPDSLPYEQYF.

V is TRBV12-3 or TRBV12-4 and J is TRBJ1-3. The CDR3 has 11 amino acids. The CDR3 protein is CASSLLDTIYF.

The genes are TRBV24-1 and TRBJ2-1; TCRdb reports TRBD2, a call that lacks DNA to check it against. This CDR3 is 17 amino acids long. The germline gives CDR1 KGHDR, CDR2 SFDVKD. CDR3 protein: CATSDLGTSGRLDEQFF.

V is TRBV5-1 and J is TRBJ2-7; without DNA, the TCRdb call of TRBD1 cannot be checked. The CDR3 extends over 14 amino acids. From germline, CDR1 is SGHRS and CDR2 YFSETQ. CDR3 sequence: CASSLGVGGYEQYF.

Here the CDR3 reads CSATHFETQYF. The chain links TRBV20-1 to TRBJ2-5. This CDR3 spans 11 amino acids. Germline V gene data show CDR1 as DFQATT and CDR2 as SNEGSKA (reference sequence).

The chain's CDR3 is CASSPTGLETQYF. The chain combines TRBV7-3 with TRBJ2-5. This CDR3 has 13 residues. The V gene's germline CDR1 is SGHTA and CDR2 FQGTGA.

V is TRBV5-1 and J is TRBJ2-7; TCRdb designates TRBD1, a call that cannot be tested without DNA. The CDR3 is 16 residues long. Germline CDR1 is SGHRS and CDR2 is YFSETQ. The CDR3 protein is CASSLVGAVRLDEQYF.

The V gene is TRBV20-1, the J gene TRBJ2-3; the D call of TRBD1 rests on TCRdb alone, since no DNA is present to check it. Germline CDR1 is DFQATT and CDR2 is SNEGSKA (reference sequence). The CDR3 sequence is 12 residues long. CDR3 sequence reads: CSAYRGTDTQYF.

The V and J genes are TRBV19 and TRBJ2-2; TCRdb names TRBD2, which stays unverified in the absence of DNA. This CDR3 spans 16 amino acids. CDR1 is LNHDA and CDR2 is SQIVND in the germline V gene (reference sequence). CDR3 in amino acids: CASSSGTSGRAEELFF.

The V gene is TRBV29-1, the J gene TRBJ2-3; TCRdb's D call, TRBD1, is unchecked because there is no DNA. The CDR3 is made up of 13 amino acids. Germline V gene data show CDR1 as SQVTM and CDR2 as ANQGSEA. This CDR3 reads CSVGQKLVNTQYF.

The chain recombines TRBV7-6 with TRBJ2-1. This CDR3 region has 12 residues. Per germline, CDR1 SGHVS and CDR2 FNYEAQ. The CDR3 reads CASSGTYNEQFF.

The chain uses TRBV12-3 or TRBV12-4 and TRBJ2-1; the TRBD2 assignment by TCRdb is unverifiable without DNA. There are 16 residues in the CDR3. CDR3 protein: CASSLGLAGADNEQFF.

The chain combines TRBV20-1 with TRBJ2-5. Germline V gene data show CDR1 as DFQATT and CDR2 as SNEGSKA (reference sequence). The CDR3 is made up of 15 amino acids. CDR3 protein: CSANSLQANQETQYF.

The rearrangement uses TRBV7-2 and TRBJ2-1; checking the TCRdb D call of TRBD2 is not possible without DNA. The V gene's germline CDR1 is SGHTA and CDR2 FQGNSA. The CDR3 has 16 amino acids. CDR3 loop: CASSLGLAGRNNEQFF.

The chain has TRBV11-3 and TRBJ2-2; TCRdb reports TRBD1, a call that lacks DNA to check it against. CDR3 length: 15 residues. CDR1 and CDR2 (germline): SGHNT, YENEEA. This CDR3 is CASSGATGVTGELFF. Full variable domain (rest looked up from reference TRBV11-3 and TRBJ2-2): EAGVVQSPRYKIIEKKQPVAFWCNPISGHNTLYWYLQNLGQGPELLIRYENEEAVDDSQLPKDRFSAERLKGVDSTLKIQPAELGDSAVYLCASSGATGVTGELFFGEGSRLTVL.

The V call is TRBV25-1, the J call TRBJ2-3; the TCRdb D gene call, TRBD2, has no DNA to confirm it. Germline-derived CDR1 and CDR2 are MGHDK and SYGVNS. The CDR3 contains 15 residues. This CDR3 reads CASSESSGSPDTQYF.

The CDR3 protein is CATNELGAYYGYTF. The chain employs TRBV10-3 and TRBJ1-2; the TCRdb call, TRBD1, lacks DNA for checking. Germline values: CDR1 ENHRY, CDR2 SYGVKD. The CDR3 covers 14 residues.

This chain joins TRBV19 and TRBJ2-2; as DNA is missing, the TRBD2 call by TCRdb cannot be tested. This CDR3 has 15 residues. Germline values: CDR1 LNHDA, CDR2 SQIVND (reference sequence). The CDR3 sequence is CASSIVLGAGGELFF.

This chain connects TRBV6-5 to TRBJ2-7; TCRdb names TRBD1, which stays unverified in the absence of DNA. The CDR3 runs to 15 residues. Germline CDR1 is MNHEY and CDR2 is SVGAGI. CDR3 protein: CASSYNRGSSYEQYF.

The chain employs TRBV6-5 and TRBJ1-5; TCRdb proposes TRBD1, but this gene call is untestable without DNA. Germline-derived CDR1 and CDR2 are MNHEY and SVGAGI. CDR3 size: 18 residues. CDR3 sequence: CASSPKYGTGVGNQPQHF.

The CDR3 is CSVESHDSYNEQFF. The chain employs TRBV29-1 and TRBJ2-1. The CDR3 runs to 14 residues. CDR1 and CDR2 from the germline V gene are SQVTM and ANQGSEA.

The V call is TRBV20-1, the J call TRBJ2-7; TCRdb calls TRBD1, which cannot be checked without DNA. Per germline, CDR1 DFQATT and CDR2 SNEGSKA (reference sequence). This CDR3 spans 13 amino acids. CDR3 amino acids: CSARTGQGAEQYF.

This chain links TRBV5-1 with TRBJ2-7. The germline V gene encodes CDR1 SGHRS and CDR2 YFSETQ. This CDR3 has 14 amino acids. CDR3 loop: CASSVRGKSYEQYF.

The chain employs TRBV20-1 and TRBJ2-1; TCRdb reports TRBD2, a call that lacks DNA to check it against. Per germline, CDR1 DFQATT and CDR2 SNEGSKA (reference sequence). The CDR3 sequence is 14 residues long. CDR3 sequence reads: CSASRLAGYNEQFF.

The chain joins TRBV6-6 to TRBJ1-1. The CDR3 runs to 14 residues. Germline CDR1 MNHNY, CDR2 SVGAGI (reference sequence). CDR3 loop: CASSYRVANTEAFF.

The chain combines TRBV27 with TRBJ1-5; TCRdb indicates TRBD1, and absent DNA this call remains unverified. There are 15 residues in the CDR3. Germline V CDR1 and CDR2: MNHEY, SMNVEV (reference sequence). The CDR3 reads CASNKQGVGNQPQHF.

This rearrangement joins TRBV5-1 to TRBJ2-3; TCRdb gives TRBD2 as the D gene, but with no DNA this cannot be confirmed. CDR3 length equals 19 residues. CDR1 is SGHRS and CDR2 is YFSETQ in the germline V gene. The CDR3 sequence: CASSLARAGGGSRTDTQYF. Drawing the rest from reference TRBV5-1 and TRBJ2-3, the complete variable domain is KAGVTQTPRYLIKTRGQQVTLSCSPISGHRSVSWYQQTPGQGLQFLFEYFSETQRNKGNFPGRFSGRQFSNSRSEMNVSTLELGDSALYLCASSLARAGGGSRTDTQYFGPGTRLTVL.

This chain uses TRBV19 with TRBJ2-7; TCRdb picks TRBD2, but there is no DNA to check that call. Germline-derived CDR1 and CDR2 are LNHDA and SQIVND (reference sequence). The CDR3 has 14 amino acids. The CDR3 protein is CASSMAGVFYEQYF. Using reference TRBV19 and TRBJ2-7 for the parts outside the CDR3, the full variable domain is DGGITQSPKYLFRKEGQNVTLSCEQNLNHDAMYWYRQDPGQGLRLIYYSQIVNDFQKGDIAEGYSVSREKKESFPLTVTSAQKNPTAFYLCASSMAGVFYEQYFGPGTRLTVT.

This chain connects TRBV7-9 to TRBJ1-1. The CDR3 has 15 amino acids. Germline CDR1 SEHNR, CDR2 FQNEAQ (reference sequence). The CDR3 sequence: CASSLDGLMNTEAFF. The full variable domain, its missing parts supplied by reference TRBV7-9 and TRBJ1-1, is DTGVSQNPRHKITKRGQNVTFRCDPISEHNRLYWYRQTLGQGPEFLTYFQNEAQLEKSRLLSDRFSAERPKGSFSTLEIQRTEQGDSAMYLCASSLDGLMNTEAFFGQGTRLTVV.